The entry below describes one TCR beta chain. Its antigen is currently unknown. The length of the CDR3 is 12 residues. Per germline, CDR1 DFQATT and CDR2 SNEGSKA (reference sequence). Deletions cut 3 bases from V and 8 bases from J, with 11 bases between. The data belong to a study of CD8 T cells in Susac syndrome. Study findings and constraints: The Susac syndrome CD4+ T cell repertoires displayed no clonal expansion.

Fulfillment of recently defined diagnostic criteria for definite or probable disease was shown by the patients with Susac syndrome. Negative magnetic isolation gave CD8+ and CD4+ cells; FACS enriched CD8+ TEMRA. Reverse transcription of roughly 0.45 to 1 ug RNA was performed with random hexamers. It was immunoSEQ multiplex PCR that amplified TCR beta CDR3 across 54 Vbeta and 13 Jbeta. TCRdb re-called the immunoSEQ multiplex PCR reads through MiXCR, storing one row per CDR3 protein. Here the sample spans some 200,000 distinct CDR3 sequences, approximately 96% being singletons. V usage is TRBV20-1 and J usage is TRBJ2-1; D is possibly TRBD2 (5 bases). Sequencing used CD4+ T cells from PBMCs. This TCR came from a human donor with Susac syndrome. The chain's CDR3 is CSASRGRDEQFF. CDR3 in DNA: TGCAGTGCTAGTCGGGGTAGGGATGAGCAGTTCTTC.